The sample holds one count of the clone carrying this T cell receptor beta chain. Antigen unknown. The CDR3 runs to 14 residues. Looked up from germline, CDR1 is MGHRA and CDR2 is YSYEKL. With 4 bases removed from V and 6 bases from J, the gap between germline ends came to 13 bases. These data belong to a study of cytomegalovirus exposure and HLA in healthy donors. Regarding the study as a whole: According to the study, 180 or so TCR beta chains were cytomegalovirus-associated.

Here immunoSEQ multiplex PCR was the method, and the copy in TCRdb shows in-frame clones only, minus some. In the table there are some 98,000 clones, approximately 88% of which are singletons. The chain couples TRBV4-1 to TRBJ2-1; D ambiguous. Source material: PBMCs. This clonotype originated in a woman aged 25 to 39 in good health and CMV-seronegative. The CDR3 coding sequence is TGCGCCAGCAGCCCTCGAGGCTCAATCAATGAGCAGTTCTTC. This encodes CASSPRGSINEQFF.